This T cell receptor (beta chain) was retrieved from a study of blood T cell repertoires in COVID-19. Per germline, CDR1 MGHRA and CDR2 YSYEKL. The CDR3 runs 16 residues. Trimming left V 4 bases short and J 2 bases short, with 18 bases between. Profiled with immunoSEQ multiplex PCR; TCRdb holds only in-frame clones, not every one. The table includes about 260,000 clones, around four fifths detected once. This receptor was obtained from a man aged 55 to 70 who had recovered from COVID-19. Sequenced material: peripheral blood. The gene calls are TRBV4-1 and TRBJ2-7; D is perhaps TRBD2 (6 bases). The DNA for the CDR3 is TGCGCCAGCAGCCTAGCTGAGGGGCGGGACCCCTACGAGCAGTACTTC. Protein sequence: CASSLAEGRDPYEQYF.